The source of this T cell receptor beta chain is a study of T cell responses to AZD1222 COVID-19 vaccine. Whole-study findings and limits: Mostly white British, mostly female donors; authors suggested clonal diversity may be underestimated.

V was cut by 3 bases and J by 5 bases, with 5 bases left in between. The CDR3 is 11 residues long. In germline, CDR1 is MDHEN, CDR2 SYDVKM. Comments on this clone: Its antigen is undetermined.

Clones were read by immunoSEQ multiplex PCR, and TCRdb kept only the in-frame ones, dropping some. Of fewer than 120,000 clones in the sample, roughly 85% were seen once. The J gene is TRBJ2-7, the V gene TRBV28; D gene uncertain. Sequences were derived from peripheral blood, sampled on day 0 of AZD1222 vaccination. The clonotype originates from an adult in good health. CDR3 sequence reads: CASSLRNEQYF. As DNA, the CDR3 is TGTGCCAGCAGTTTGAGGAACGAGCAGTACTTC.